Below, one TCR beta chain is given with its context. The clone's antigen remains unknown. The sample holds no much larger clone one base away, and base qualities are not on file. The data originate from a study of T cell repertoires in cytomegalovirus infection (dated by TCRdb to between 2017 and 2020). Describing the broader study: Peptide stimulations targeted recently identified HLA-C-restricted CMV epitopes, whose presentation resists viral immunomodulation, together with well-studied HLA-B-restricted epitopes. Because public TCR beta signatures pointed to carriage of CMV infection together with the matching HLA type, the HLA type of each donor mattered for the analysis.

V is shortened by 3 bases, J by 3 bases, and the region joining them spans 11 bases. Taken from the germline V gene (reference sequence), the CDR1 and CDR2 loops are LNHDA and SQIVND. Counted from cysteine to phenylalanine, this CDR3 has 14 amino acids. The read is trimmed to its CDR3 DNA, 42 bases read in frame from base 1. Paper-wide results and their limitations: Carriers of CMV infection plus the relevant HLA type were discriminated by the cumulative frequency of public TCR beta family members in the study cohort and in an independent roughly 380-donor cohort. In the ex vivo response, HLA-C-restricted CMV-specific TCR beta clonotypes were dominant, and in two of eight donors the single most frequent clonotype came from this HLA-C-restricted group.

The treatment or condition tag for this specimen amounts to: in vitro stimulation with specific CMV peptide epitopes to enrich CMV-specific T cells. Sequencing was performed on an Illumina HiSeq 1500. TCRdb took the public reads, trimmed them with fastp at Q25, ran MiXCR for clone calling and kept in-frame beta chains. Entries are consolidated by CDR3 protein sequence, retaining the most common genes and DNA. Across this sample there are 750,000 to 900,000 distinct CDR3 sequences, with 29% seen only once. The ten largest clones add up to roughly 13% of the sample. The receptor was derived from a human donor in good health (CMV status not recorded). Some clones in this sample may be carry-over from other donors' samples. Recombination linked TRBV19 to TRBJ1-2; the D gene remains uncertain. The starting material was cultured CD8+ T cells from PBMCs, obtained from culture after CMV antigen stimulation. The bases read TGTGCCAGTAGTATCCCTCGGACGGACTATGGCTACACCTTC. This sequence encodes CASSIPRTDYGYTF.